There are many counts of the clone carrying this TCR beta chain. CDR1 is SEHNR, CDR2 FQNEAQ, per germline (reference sequence). The junction had 7 bases not matched to a gene; V was cut back by 3 bases and J by 6 bases. The CDR3 extends over 15 amino acids. As processed by the authors: Researchers report that nucleated cell counts were estimated from reference gene primer amplification. Assay: immunoSEQ multiplex PCR; the TCRdb copy retains only in-frame clones and omits some. V, J and clone size are taken as reported in that table, and D and trimming were inferred from the DNA itself. The data show 200,000 to 250,000 clones, around nine tenths seen once. These data are taken from a study of blood T cell repertoires in COVID-19.

Source material: peripheral blood. This TCR came from a woman aged 60 to 75 with acute or convalescent COVID-19. This chain connects TRBV7-9 to TRBJ2-1; 8 bases are shared with TRBD2. Written as DNA, the CDR3 is TGTGCCAGCAGCTTGAGCGGGGGAGGTCGCAATGAGCAGTTCTTC. Protein: CASSLSGGGRNEQFF.